One and the same sample provided the 12 T cell receptor beta chains below, sequenced in a study of T cell responses to AZD1222 COVID-19 vaccine. Produced via immunoSEQ multiplex PCR; TCRdb's table is partial and in-frame only. The repertoire includes some 130,000 clones, 90% of them detected once, and roughly 7.2% sits in the top ten. Sequencing was performed on peripheral blood, taken on day 0 of AZD1222 vaccination. These receptors were collected from an adult in good health.

This rearrangement joins TRBV6-5 to TRBJ1-4; 9 positions match TRBD1. Germline trimming cut 4 bases from V and 7 bases from J; bases unmatched to any gene: 4. The CDR3 spans 14 residues. Germline V lookup: CDR1 MNHEY, CDR2 SVGAGI. The CDR3 bases are TGTGCCAGCAGTTCATTGGGACAGGGTGAAAAACTGTTTTTT. Amino acid sequence: CASSSLGQGEKLFF.

The genes are TRBV4-1 and TRBJ1-1, with 8 positions matching TRBD1. The CDR3 covers 14 residues. Germline V gives CDR1 MGHRA, CDR2 YSYEKL. V dropped 4 bases and J dropped 4; count of bases not matched to a gene: 5. The DNA of the CDR3 is TGCGCCAGCAGCCTCGGACAGGGTGGCACTGAAGCTTTCTTT. It specifies CASSLGQGGTEAFF.

The V and J genes are TRBV6-5 and TRBJ1-2; 11 positions match TRBD1. This CDR3 contains 15 residues. CDR1 MNHEY and CDR2 SVGAGI come from the germline V gene. Trimming removed 7 bases from V and 3 bases from J; junction bases left unmatched: 7. The CDR3 loop reads CASTLDRGQDYGYTF. CDR3 bases: TGTGCCAGCACCTTGGACAGGGGGCAGGACTATGGCTACACCTTC.

The chain employs TRBV6-5 and TRBJ1-3; no clear D. From germline, CDR1 is MNHEY and CDR2 SVGAGI. Trimming removed 6 bases at V and 2 bases at J, with 14 bases between. The CDR3 length is 15 residues. Here the CDR3 reads CASSGTAFPGNTIYF. In DNA, the CDR3 is TGTGCCAGCAGCGGTACAGCTTTTCCTGGAAACACCATATATTTT.

J is TRBJ2-1 and V is TRBV3-1 (or the pseudogene TRBV3-2), with TRBD1 matching over 7 bases. This CDR3 has 15 amino acids. In germline, CDR1 is LGHDT, CDR2 YNNKEL (reference sequence). With 2 bases clipped from V and 5 bases from J, the junction kept 6 bases outside the gene matches. CDR3 nucleotide sequence: TGTGCCAGCAGCCAACAGGGGGTTTTGGACAATGAGCAGTTCTTC. Amino acids: CASSQQGVLDNEQFF.

The chain recombines TRBV6-1 with TRBJ1-1; 7 nucleotides agree with TRBD1. This CDR3 has 18 residues. With 6 bases clipped from V and 5 bases from J, the junction kept 21 bases outside the gene matches. In germline, CDR1 is MNHNS, CDR2 SASEGT. The CDR3 protein is CASRETARGHLRGTEAFF. CDR3 DNA sequence: TGTGCCAGCAGGGAAACGGCAAGGGGGCACTTGAGGGGAACTGAAGCTTTCTTT.

The rearrangement joins TRBV5-6 to TRBJ2-5, with a tentative D call TRBD2 (6 bases). Germline loops: CDR1 SGHDT, CDR2 YYEEEE. The V gene lost 3 bases and the J gene lost 4 bases, with 13 bases spanning the gap. The CDR3 totals 14 residues. The CDR3, as DNA: TGTGCCAGCAGCTACCCGACTAGTCTAGAGACCCAGTACTTC. It yields the protein CASSYPTSLETQYF. Supplemented by reference TRBV5-6 and TRBJ2-5, the full variable domain reads DAGVTQSPTHLIKTRGQQVTLRCSPKSGHDTVSWYQQALGQGPQFIFQYYEEEERQRGNFPDRFSGHQFPNYSSELNVNALLLGDSALYLCASSYPTSLETQYFGPGTRLLVL.

The chain combines TRBV10-2 with TRBJ2-5; possible D gene TRBD2, 6 bases. The CDR3 has 12 amino acids. CDR1 is WSHSY and CDR2 is SAAADI in the germline V gene. Trimming took off 8 bases at V and 7 bases at J, with 14 bases between the two ends. CDR3 bases: TGCGCCAGCGGGGAGGTCGCGGCGACCCAGTACTTC. Translation gives CASGEVAATQYF.

This chain connects TRBV2 to TRBJ1-2, with 8 bases fitting TRBD1. The length of the CDR3 is 14 residues. V shed 1 base and J 8 bases; nucleotides not matched to a gene: 6. Germline V gene data show CDR1 as SNHLY and CDR2 as FYNNEI. The CDR3 DNA is TGTGCCAGCAGTGAAGTTGGGACAGGCTTCGGCTACACCTTC. Amino acids: CASSEVGTGFGYTF.

The chain links TRBV2 to TRBJ1-1, with unresolved D. The V end lost 4 bases, the J end lost 1 base, and 7 bases lay between the germline ends. Per germline, CDR1 SNHLY and CDR2 FYNNEI. The CDR3 is made up of 13 amino acids. Written as DNA, the CDR3 is TGTGCCAGCAGTGTACAGTCGAACACTGAAGCTTTCTTT. It translates to CASSVQSNTEAFF. Together with reference TRBV2 and TRBJ1-1, the CDR3 gives the full variable domain: EPEVTQTPSHQVTQMGQEVILRCVPISNHLYFYWYRQILGQKVEFLVSFYNNEISEKSEIFDDQFSVERPDGSNFTLKIRSTKLEDSAMYFCASSVQSNTEAFFGQGTRLTVV.

This chain links TRBV11-2 with TRBJ1-5; 9 bases line up with TRBD1. From germline, CDR1 is SGHAT and CDR2 FQNNGV. Trimming removed 0 bases from V and 5 bases from J; junction bases left unmatched: 2. This CDR3 spans 15 amino acids. CDR3 sequence reads: CASSLEDRGDQPQHF. The CDR3 region has the DNA TGTGCCAGCAGCTTAGAAGACAGGGGGGATCAGCCCCAGCATTTT.

V usage is TRBV30 and J usage is TRBJ1-6; D is unresolved. Trimming took off 1 base at V and 6 bases at J, with 10 bases between the two ends. Looked up from germline, CDR1 is GTSNPN and CDR2 is SVGIG (reference sequence). This CDR3 has 14 residues. In DNA, the CDR3 is TGTGCCTGGAGTGGAGGACCACTTAATTCACCCCTCCACTTT. It yields the protein CAWSGGPLNSPLHF.